The present TCR beta chain was sequenced within a study of cytomegalovirus exposure and HLA in healthy donors. Study-wide background: Genotyping of 430 or so donors showed that roughly 83% belonged to the Caucasian-associated ancestry cluster.

For this clone: Antigen unknown.

CDR3 length: 15 residues. The V segment lost 4 bases and the J segment 6 bases; nucleotides outside the gene matches: 7. Germline CDR1 MDHEN, CDR2 SYDVKM. Whole-study results and caveats: Sequencing likely generated an artifact that appeared as a cluster of highly shared sequence variants. What TCR beta sequences reportedly achieved was accurate prediction of HLA-A and HLA-B alleles in most subjects.

PCR was performed using 60 Vbeta and 13 Jbeta primers. Libraries were prepared by immunoSEQ multiplex PCR; TCRdb keeps only in-frame clonotypes and omits some of them. The sample has some 130,000 clones; about 78% are singletons. The sequence came from a human donor in good health. Sequencing was done on a sample of PBMCs. This chain joins TRBV28 and TRBJ2-5, with TRBD1 matching 11 bases. In nucleotides, the CDR3 is TGTGCCAGCAGTTCACCGGGACAGGGGGGGCAGACCCAGTACTTC. Its translation: CASSSPGQGGQTQYF.